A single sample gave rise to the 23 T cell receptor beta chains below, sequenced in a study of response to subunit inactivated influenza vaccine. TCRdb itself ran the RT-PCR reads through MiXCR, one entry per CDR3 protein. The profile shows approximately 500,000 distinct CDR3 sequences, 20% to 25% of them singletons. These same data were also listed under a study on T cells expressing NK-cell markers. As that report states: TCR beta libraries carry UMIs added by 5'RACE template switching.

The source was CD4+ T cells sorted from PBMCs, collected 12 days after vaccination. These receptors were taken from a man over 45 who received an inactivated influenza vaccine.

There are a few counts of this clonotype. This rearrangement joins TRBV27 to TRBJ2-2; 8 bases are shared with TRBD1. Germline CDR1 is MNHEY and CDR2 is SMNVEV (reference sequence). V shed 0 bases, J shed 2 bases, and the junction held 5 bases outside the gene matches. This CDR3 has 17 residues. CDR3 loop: CASSLSAGGANTGELFF. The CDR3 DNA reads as TGTGCCAGCAGTTTATCCGCAGGGGGCGCCAACACCGGGGAGCTGTTTTTT.

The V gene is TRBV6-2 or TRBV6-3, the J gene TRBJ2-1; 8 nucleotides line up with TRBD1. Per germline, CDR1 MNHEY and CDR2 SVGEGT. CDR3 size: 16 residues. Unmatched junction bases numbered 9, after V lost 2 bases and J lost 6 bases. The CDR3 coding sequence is TGTGCCAGCAGTTACCGACAGGGGAGACTCGCCAATGAGCAGTTCTTC. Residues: CASSYRQGRLANEQFF.

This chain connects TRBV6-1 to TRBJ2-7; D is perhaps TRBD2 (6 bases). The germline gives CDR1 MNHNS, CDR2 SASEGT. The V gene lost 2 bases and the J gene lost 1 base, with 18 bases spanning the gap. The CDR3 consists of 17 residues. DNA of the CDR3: TGTGCCAGCAGTGAACTAGCTCCGGGAGAGGGATCCTACGAGCAGTACTTC. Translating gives CASSELAPGEGSYEQYF.

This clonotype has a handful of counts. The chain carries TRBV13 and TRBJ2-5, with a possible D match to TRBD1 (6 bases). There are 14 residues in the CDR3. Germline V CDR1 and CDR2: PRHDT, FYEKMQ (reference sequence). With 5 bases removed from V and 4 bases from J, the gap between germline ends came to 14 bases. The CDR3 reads CASSPGIRGETQYF. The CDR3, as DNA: TGTGCCAGCAGCCCTGGGATCAGGGGAGAGACCCAGTACTTC.

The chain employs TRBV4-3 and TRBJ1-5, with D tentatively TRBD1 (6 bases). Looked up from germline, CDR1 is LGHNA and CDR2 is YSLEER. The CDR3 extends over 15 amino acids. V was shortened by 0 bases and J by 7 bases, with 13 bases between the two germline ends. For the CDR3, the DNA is TGCGCCAGCAGCCAAGACCGGGACACCCGACAGCCCCAGCATTTT. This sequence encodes CASSQDRDTRQPQHF.

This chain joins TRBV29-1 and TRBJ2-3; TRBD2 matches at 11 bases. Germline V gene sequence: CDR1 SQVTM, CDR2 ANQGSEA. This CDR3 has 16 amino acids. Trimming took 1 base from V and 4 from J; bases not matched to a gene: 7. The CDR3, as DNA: TGCAGCGTTGAAGTGGTAGGGACTAGCGGATCAGATACGCAGTATTTT. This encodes CSVEVVGTSGSDTQYF.

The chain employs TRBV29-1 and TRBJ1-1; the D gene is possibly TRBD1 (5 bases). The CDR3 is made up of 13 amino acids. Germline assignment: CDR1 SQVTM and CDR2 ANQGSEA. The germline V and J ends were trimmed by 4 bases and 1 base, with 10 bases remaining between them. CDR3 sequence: CSVAGRANTEAFF. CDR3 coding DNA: TGCAGCGTTGCCGGCAGGGCGAACACTGAAGCTTTCTTT.

The CDR3 reads CASRWRAGNQPQHF. CDR3 DNA sequence: TGTGCCAGCCGTTGGCGGGCGGGCAATCAGCCCCAGCATTTT. The rearrangement uses TRBV19 and TRBJ1-5; D is ambiguous. Trimming cost V 9 bases and J 2 bases, with 14 bases left between them. CDR1 LNHDA and CDR2 SQIVND come from the germline V gene (reference sequence). The CDR3 has 14 amino acids.

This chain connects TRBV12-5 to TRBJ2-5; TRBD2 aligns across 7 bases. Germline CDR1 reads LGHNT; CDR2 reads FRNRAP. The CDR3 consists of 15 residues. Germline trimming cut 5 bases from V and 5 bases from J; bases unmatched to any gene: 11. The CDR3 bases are TGTGCTAGTGGTGCCGGGGGGAAGGTAGGGGAGACCCAGTACTTC. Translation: CASGAGGKVGETQYF.

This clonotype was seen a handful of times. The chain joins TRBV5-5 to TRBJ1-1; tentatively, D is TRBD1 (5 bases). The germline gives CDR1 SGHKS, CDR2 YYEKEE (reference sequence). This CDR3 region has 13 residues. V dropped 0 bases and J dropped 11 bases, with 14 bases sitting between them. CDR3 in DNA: TGTGCCAGCAGCTTGGAGGAGGGACGGCGCGCTTTCTTT. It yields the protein CASSLEEGRRAFF.

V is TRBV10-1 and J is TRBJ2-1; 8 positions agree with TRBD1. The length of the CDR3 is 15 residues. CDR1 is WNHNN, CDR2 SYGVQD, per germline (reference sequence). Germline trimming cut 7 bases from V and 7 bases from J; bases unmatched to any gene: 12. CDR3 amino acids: CASNPSRGHWNEQFF. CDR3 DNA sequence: TGCGCCAGCAATCCCTCCAGGGGGCATTGGAATGAGCAGTTCTTC.

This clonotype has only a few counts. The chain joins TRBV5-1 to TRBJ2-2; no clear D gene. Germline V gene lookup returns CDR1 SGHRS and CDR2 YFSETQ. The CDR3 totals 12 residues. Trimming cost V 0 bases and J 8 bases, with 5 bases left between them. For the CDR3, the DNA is TGCGCCAGCAGCTTGGAAAGAGGGGAGCTGTTTTTT. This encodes CASSLERGELFF.

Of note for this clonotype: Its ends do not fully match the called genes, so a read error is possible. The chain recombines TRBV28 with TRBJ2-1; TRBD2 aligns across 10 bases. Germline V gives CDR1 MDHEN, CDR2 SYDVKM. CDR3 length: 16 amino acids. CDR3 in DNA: TGTGCCAGCAGTTCCCTCAGCGGGAGGGCCTACAATGATCAGTTCTTC. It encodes CASSSLSGRAYNDQFF.

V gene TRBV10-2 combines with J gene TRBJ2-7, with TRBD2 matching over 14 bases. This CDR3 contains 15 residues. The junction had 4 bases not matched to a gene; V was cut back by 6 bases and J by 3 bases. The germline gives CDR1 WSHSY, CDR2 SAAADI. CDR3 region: CASRGGLAGVYEQYF. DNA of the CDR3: TGCGCCAGCAGGGGGGGACTAGCGGGAGTCTACGAGCAGTACTTC.

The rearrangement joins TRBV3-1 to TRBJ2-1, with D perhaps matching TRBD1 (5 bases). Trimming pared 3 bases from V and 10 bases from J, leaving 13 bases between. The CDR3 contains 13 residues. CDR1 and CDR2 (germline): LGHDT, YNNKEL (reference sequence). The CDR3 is CASSQGPNAEQFF. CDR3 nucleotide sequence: TGTGCCAGCAGCCAGGGGCCCAACGCGGAGCAGTTCTTC.

The CDR3, as DNA: TGTGCCAGCAGCCAAACCAACCGGGACGGCGGTTACTACGAGCAGTACTTC. It encodes CASSQTNRDGGYYEQYF. The gene calls are TRBV4-2 and TRBJ2-7; D possibly uses TRBD1 or TRBD2 (5 bases each). CDR1 is LGHNA and CDR2 is YNFKEQ in the germline V gene. The CDR3 contains 17 residues. Trimming cost V 2 bases and J 3 bases, with 20 bases left between them.

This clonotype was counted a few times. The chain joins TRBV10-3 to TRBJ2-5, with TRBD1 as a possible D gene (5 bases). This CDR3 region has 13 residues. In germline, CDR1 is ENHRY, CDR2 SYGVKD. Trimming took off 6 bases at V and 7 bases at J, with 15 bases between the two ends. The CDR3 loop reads CAISNQGYGTQYF. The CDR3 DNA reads TGTGCCATCAGCAACCAGGGCTACGGGACCCAGTACTTC.

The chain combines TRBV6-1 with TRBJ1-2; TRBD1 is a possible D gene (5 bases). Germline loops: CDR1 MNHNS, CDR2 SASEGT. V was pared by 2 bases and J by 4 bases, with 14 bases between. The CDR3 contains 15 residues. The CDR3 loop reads CASSEWFGGSYGYTF. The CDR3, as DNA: TGTGCCAGCAGTGAATGGTTTGGGGGTTCCTATGGCTACACCTTC.

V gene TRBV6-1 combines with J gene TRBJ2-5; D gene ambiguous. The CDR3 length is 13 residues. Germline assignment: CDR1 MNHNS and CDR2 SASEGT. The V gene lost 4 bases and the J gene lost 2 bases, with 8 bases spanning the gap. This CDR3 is CASSAAWQETQYF. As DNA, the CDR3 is TGTGCCAGCAGTGCCGCCTGGCAAGAGACCCAGTACTTC.

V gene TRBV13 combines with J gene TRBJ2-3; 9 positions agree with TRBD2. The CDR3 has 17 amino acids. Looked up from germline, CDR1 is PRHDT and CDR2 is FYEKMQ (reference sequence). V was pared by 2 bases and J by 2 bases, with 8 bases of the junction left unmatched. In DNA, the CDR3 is TGTGCCAGCAGCTTACGTAGCGGGGGACCTTTCACAGATACGCAGTATTTT. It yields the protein CASSLRSGGPFTDTQYF.

CDR3 nucleotides: TGCGCCAGCAGCCAAGGGCTCCGCGGGTACACCGGGGAGCTGTTTTTT. It encodes CASSQGLRGYTGELFF. The rearrangement links TRBV4-3 to TRBJ2-2; possibly TRBD2 for D (5 bases). The CDR3 length is 16 residues. The germline V gene encodes CDR1 LGHNA and CDR2 YSLEER. Trimming shortened V by 1 base and J by 3 bases, and 12 bases separated the two germline ends.

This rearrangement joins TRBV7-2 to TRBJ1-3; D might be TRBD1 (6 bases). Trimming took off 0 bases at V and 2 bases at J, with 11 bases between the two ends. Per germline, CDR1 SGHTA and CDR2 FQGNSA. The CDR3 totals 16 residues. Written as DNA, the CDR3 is TGTGCCAGCAGCTTAGCCGGTCCAGGGGCTGGAAACACCATATATTTT. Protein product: CASSLAGPGAGNTIYF. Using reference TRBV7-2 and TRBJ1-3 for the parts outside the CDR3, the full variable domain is GAGVSQSPSNKVTEKGKDVELRCDPISGHTALYWYRQSLGQGLEFLIYFQGNSAPDKSGLPSDRFSAERTGGSVSTLTIQRTQQEDSAVYLCASSLAGPGAGNTIYFGEGSWLTVV.

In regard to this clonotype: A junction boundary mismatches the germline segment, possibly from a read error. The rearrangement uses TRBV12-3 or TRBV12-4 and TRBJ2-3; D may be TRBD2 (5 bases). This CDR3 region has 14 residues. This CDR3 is CASGFSESTDTQYF. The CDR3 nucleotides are TGTGCCAGCGGTTTTAGCGAAAGCACAGATACGCAGTATTTT.